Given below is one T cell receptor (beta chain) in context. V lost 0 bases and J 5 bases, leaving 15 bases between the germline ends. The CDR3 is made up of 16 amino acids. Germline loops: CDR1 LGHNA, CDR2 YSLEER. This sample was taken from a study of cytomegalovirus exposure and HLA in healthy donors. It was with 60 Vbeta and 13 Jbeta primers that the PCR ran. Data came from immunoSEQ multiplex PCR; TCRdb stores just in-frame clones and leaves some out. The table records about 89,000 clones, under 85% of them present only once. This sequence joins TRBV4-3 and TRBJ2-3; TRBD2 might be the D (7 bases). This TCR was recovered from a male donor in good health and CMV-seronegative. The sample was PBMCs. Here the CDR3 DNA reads TGCGCCAGCAGCCAAGATACCGGCGGGGGCATAGATACGCAGTATTTT. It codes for CASSQDTGGGIDTQYF.